This T cell receptor beta chain was obtained from a study of low-dose radiotherapy and immunotherapy resistance in tumors. Background on the study: Patients were treated with intravenous nivolumab at 240 mg every two weeks and were also dosed with ipilimumab at 1 mg/kg every six weeks. Patients received cyclophosphamide 200 mg/m2 intravenously every two weeks, the day before radiation-immunotherapy. Patients took oral aspirin 300 mg daily for four cycles from cycle 1 day 1.

Time point defined: after trial treatment. Treatment denoted: LDRT plus nivolumab, ipilimumab, low-dose cyclophosphamide and aspirin (RACIN trial). Primers targeting TRAV and TRBV primed first-strand cDNA, covering alpha and beta chains. The PCR that amplified TCRs ran for around 22 cycles, relying on a constant-region primer and a V-primer adapter. TCRdb used MiXCR to reprocess the reads, holding one entry per CDR3 protein. The data contain some 100,000 distinct CDR3 sequences, roughly 20% of them singletons. This clonotype was picked up many times. This specimen consisted of PBMCs, obtained after low-dose radiotherapy plus immunotherapy. The receptor comes from a female donor with ovarian cancer.

The CDR3 DNA reads as TGCAGTGCTCCTCAACAGGGGATTGGGGACTATGGCTACACCTTC. Amino acids: CSAPQQGIGDYGYTF. This rearrangement joins TRBV20-1 to TRBJ1-2; 7 positions agree with TRBD1. The CDR3 extends over 15 amino acids. V lost 5 bases to trimming and J lost 3 bases; unmatched junction nucleotides: 12. CDR1 and CDR2 (germline): DFQATT, SNEGSKA (reference sequence).